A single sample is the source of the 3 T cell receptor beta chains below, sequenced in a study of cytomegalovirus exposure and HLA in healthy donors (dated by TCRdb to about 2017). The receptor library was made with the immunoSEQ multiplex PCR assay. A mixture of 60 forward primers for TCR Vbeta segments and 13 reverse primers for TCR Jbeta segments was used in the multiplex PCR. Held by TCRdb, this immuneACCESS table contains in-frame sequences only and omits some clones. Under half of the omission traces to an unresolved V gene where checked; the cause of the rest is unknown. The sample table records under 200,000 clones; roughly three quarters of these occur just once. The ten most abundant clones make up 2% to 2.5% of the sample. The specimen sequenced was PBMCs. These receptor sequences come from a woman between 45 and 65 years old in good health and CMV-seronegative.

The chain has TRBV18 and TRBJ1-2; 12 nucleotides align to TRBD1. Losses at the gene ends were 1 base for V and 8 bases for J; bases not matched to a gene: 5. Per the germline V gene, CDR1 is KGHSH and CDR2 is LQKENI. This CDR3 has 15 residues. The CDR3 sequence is CASSPLGQGAGGYTF. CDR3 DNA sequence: TGTGCCAGCTCACCACTGGGACAGGGGGCTGGCGGCTACACCTTC.

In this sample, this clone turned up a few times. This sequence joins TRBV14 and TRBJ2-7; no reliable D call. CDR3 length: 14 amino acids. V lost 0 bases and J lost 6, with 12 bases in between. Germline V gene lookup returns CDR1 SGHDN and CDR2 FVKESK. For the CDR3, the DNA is TGTGCCAGCAGCCAAGATCTGCTGAGTTCCGAGCAGTACTTC. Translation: CASSQDLLSSEQYF.

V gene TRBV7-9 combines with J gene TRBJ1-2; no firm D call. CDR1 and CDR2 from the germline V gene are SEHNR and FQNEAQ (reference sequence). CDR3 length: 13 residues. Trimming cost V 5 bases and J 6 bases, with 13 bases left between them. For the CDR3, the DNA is TGTGCCAGCAGCGGCGGGGTCCTGAATGGCTACACCTTC. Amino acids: CASSGGVLNGYTF.